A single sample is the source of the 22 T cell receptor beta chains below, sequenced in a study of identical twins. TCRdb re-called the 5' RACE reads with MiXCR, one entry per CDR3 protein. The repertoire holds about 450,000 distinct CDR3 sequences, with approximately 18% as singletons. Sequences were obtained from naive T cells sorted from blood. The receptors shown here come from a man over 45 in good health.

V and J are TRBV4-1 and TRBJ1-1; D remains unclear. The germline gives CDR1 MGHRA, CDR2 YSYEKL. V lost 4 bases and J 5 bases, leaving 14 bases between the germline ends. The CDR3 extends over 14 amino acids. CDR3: CASSPPSRGTEAFF. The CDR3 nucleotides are TGCGCCAGCAGCCCCCCCTCCCGAGGGACTGAAGCTTTCTTT.

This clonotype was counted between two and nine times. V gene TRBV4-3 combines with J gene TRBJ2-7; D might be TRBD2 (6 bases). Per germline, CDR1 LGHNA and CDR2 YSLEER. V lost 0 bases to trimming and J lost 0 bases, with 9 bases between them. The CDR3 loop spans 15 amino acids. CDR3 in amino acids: CASSQEAGHSYEQYF. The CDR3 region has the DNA TGCGCCAGCAGCCAAGAAGCGGGCCACTCCTACGAGCAGTACTTC.

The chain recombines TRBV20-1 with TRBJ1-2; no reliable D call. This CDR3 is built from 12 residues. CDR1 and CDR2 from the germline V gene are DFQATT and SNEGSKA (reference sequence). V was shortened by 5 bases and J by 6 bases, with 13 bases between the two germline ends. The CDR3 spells CSAEEGFDGYTF. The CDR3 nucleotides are TGCAGTGCTGAGGAGGGTTTCGATGGCTACACCTTC.

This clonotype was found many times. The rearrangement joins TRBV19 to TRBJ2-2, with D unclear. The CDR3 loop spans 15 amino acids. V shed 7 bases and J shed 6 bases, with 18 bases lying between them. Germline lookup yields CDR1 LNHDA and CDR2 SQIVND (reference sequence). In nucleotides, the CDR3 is TGTGCCAGTACAGTGGCACGGTCAAAGGCCGGGGAGCTGTTTTTT. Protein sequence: CASTVARSKAGELFF.

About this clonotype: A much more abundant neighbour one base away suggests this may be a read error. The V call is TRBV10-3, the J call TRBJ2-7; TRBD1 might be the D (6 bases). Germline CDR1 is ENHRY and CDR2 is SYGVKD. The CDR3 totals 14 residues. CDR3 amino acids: CPISGDTGTYEQYF. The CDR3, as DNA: TGTCCCATCAGTGGGGACACCGGAACCTACGAGCAGTACTTC.

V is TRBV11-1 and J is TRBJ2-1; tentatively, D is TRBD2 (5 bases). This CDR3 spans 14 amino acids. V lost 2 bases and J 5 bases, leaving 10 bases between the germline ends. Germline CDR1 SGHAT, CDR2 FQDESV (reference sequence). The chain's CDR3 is CASSLSGKNNEQFF. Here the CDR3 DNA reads TGTGCCAGCAGCTTATCCGGGAAGAACAATGAGCAGTTCTTC. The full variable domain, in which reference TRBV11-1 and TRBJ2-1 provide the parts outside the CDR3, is EAEVAQSPRYKITEKSQAVAFWCDPISGHATLYWYRQILGQGPELLVQFQDESVVDDSQLPKDRFSAERLKGVDSTLKIQPAELGDSAMYLCASSLSGKNNEQFFGPGTRLTVL.

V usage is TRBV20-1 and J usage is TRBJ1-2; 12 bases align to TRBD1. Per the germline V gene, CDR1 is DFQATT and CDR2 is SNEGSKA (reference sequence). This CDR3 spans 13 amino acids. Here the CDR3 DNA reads TGCAGCGGGGACAGGGGGCTGGACTATGGCTACACCTTC. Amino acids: CSGDRGLDYGYTF.

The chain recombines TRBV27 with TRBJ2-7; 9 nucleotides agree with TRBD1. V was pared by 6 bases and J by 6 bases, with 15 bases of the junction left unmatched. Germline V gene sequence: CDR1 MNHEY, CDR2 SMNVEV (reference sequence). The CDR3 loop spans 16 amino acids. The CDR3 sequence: CASRGQGKGVGAEQYF. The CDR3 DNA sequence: TGTGCCAGCAGAGGACAGGGGAAGGGAGTTGGGGCCGAGCAGTACTTC.

The DNA of the CDR3 is TGCGCCAGCAGCCAAAAGTCACACTATAATTCACCCCTCCACTTT. Protein product: CASSQKSHYNSPLHF. The J gene is TRBJ1-6, the V gene TRBV4-3, with D hard to call. This CDR3 contains 15 residues. Trimming removed 2 bases from V and 3 bases from J, with 8 bases in between. Germline-derived CDR1 and CDR2 are LGHNA and YSLEER.

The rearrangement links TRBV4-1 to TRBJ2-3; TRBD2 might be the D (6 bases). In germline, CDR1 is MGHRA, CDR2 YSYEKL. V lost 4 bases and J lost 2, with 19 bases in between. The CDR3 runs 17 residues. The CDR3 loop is CASSPKSYQDYTDTQYF. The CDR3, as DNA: TGCGCCAGCAGCCCCAAGAGTTACCAGGACTACACAGATACGCAGTATTTT.

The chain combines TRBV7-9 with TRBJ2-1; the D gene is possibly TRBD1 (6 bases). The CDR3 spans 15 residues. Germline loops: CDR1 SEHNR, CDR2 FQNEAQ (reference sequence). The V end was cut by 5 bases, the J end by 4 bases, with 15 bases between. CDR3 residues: CASSETGLPYNEQFF. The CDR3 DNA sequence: TGTGCCAGCAGCGAGACAGGACTCCCATACAATGAGCAGTTCTTC.

CDR3 DNA sequence: TGCAGTGCTAGGTCGTCTCAGCTTAGCGGGAGGGCTATAGATGAGCAGTTCTTC. Protein sequence: CSARSSQLSGRAIDEQFF. The gene calls are TRBV20-1 and TRBJ2-1; 11 positions match TRBD2. The CDR3 sequence is 18 residues long. J lost 8 bases, V lost 3 bases, and 18 bases had no gene match. CDR1 and CDR2 (germline): DFQATT, SNEGSKA (reference sequence).

This CDR3 reads CASSQNGWETQYF. The DNA of the CDR3 is TGCGCCAGCAGCCAAAACGGGTGGGAGACCCAGTACTTC. The chain carries TRBV4-3 and TRBJ2-5; D is undetermined. CDR3 length: 13 residues. Trimming cost V 2 bases and J 5 bases, with 9 bases left between them. The germline V gene encodes CDR1 LGHNA and CDR2 YSLEER.

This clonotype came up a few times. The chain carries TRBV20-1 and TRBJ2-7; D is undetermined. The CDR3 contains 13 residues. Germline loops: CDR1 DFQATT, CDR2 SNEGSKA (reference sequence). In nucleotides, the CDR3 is TGCAGCGCCGTTCAGTGGGTTCTCCACGAGCAGTACTTC. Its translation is CSAVQWVLHEQYF.

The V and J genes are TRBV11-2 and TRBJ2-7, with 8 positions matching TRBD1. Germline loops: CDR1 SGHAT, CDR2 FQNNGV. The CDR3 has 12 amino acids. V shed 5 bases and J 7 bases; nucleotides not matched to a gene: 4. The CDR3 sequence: CASSPDREEQYF. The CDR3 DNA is TGTGCCAGCAGCCCGGACAGGGAGGAGCAGTACTTC.

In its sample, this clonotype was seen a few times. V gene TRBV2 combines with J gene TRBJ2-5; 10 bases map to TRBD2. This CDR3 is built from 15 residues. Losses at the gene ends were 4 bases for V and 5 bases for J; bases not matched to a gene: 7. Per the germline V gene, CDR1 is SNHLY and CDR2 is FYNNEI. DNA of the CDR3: TGTGCCAGCAGTGTTCGGACTAGCGGCCTCGAGACCCAGTACTTC. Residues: CASSVRTSGLETQYF.

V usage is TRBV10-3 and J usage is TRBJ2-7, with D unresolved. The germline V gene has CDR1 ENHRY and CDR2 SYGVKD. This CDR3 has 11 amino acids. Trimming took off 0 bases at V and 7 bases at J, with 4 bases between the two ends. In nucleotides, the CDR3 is TGTGCCATCAGTGAGTCGGGAGAGCAGTACTTC. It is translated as CAISESGEQYF.

Here the CDR3 reads CASRSGGPQETQYF. CDR3 coding DNA: TGTGCCAGCCGCTCGGGGGGCCCCCAAGAGACCCAGTACTTC. The chain employs TRBV7-7 and TRBJ2-5; weak D call: TRBD2 (7 bases). The CDR3 contains 14 residues. Looked up from germline, CDR1 is SSHAT and CDR2 is FNYEAQ (reference sequence). Trimming removed 8 bases from V and 1 base from J, with 14 bases in between.

The CDR3 spells CASALGGVNEQFF. The CDR3, as DNA: TGTGCTAGTGCCCTGGGAGGGGTGAATGAGCAGTTCTTC. V gene TRBV12-5 combines with J gene TRBJ2-1; 7 bases map to TRBD2. Looked up from germline, CDR1 is LGHNT and CDR2 is FRNRAP. V trimming: 7 bases; J trimming: 7 bases; junction bases outside the gene matches: 7. The CDR3 totals 13 residues.

CDR3: CASSSGSGDTQYF. CDR3 sequence (DNA): TGTGCCAGCAGCTCCGGTTCGGGGGATACGCAGTATTTT. The rearrangement links TRBV11-2 to TRBJ2-3; possibly TRBD2 for D (5 bases). Germline V gene lookup returns CDR1 SGHAT and CDR2 FQNNGV. CDR3 length: 13 residues. Trimming took off 4 bases at V and 6 bases at J, with 11 bases between the two ends.

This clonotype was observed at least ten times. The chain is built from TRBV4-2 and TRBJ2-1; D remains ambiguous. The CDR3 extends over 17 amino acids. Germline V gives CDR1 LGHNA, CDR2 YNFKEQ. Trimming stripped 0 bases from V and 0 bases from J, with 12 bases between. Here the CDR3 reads CASSQDSQSSSYNEQFF. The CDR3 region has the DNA TGTGCCAGCAGCCAAGATTCCCAGAGCAGCTCCTACAATGAGCAGTTCTTC.

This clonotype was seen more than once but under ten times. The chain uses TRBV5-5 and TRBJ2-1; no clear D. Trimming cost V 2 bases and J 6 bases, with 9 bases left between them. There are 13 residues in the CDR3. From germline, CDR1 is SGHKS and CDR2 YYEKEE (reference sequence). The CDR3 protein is CASSFRSVNEQFF. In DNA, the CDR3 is TGTGCCAGCAGCTTCAGAAGCGTCAATGAGCAGTTCTTC.